This TCR beta chain comes out of a study of patients and donors after allogeneic stem cell transplantation (dated by TCRdb to 2020 to 2022). V is pruned by 3 bases and J by 8 bases, leaving 13 bases of the junction without a gene match. The CDR3 starts with the cysteine, ends with the phenylalanine, and has 16 residues. The kept DNA is CDR3 alone, 48 bases in frame from the first base. Library preparation employed RT-PCR. The run used a NextSeq 550. TCRdb reran the public reads through fastp at Q25 and MiXCR, keeping productive beta chains. Records with the same CDR3 protein are collapsed into one entry carrying the most frequent genes and DNA. Here the sample has more than 850,000 distinct CDR3 sequences; more than 15% occur a single time. The ten most abundant clones make up around 6% of the sample. With regard to this clonotype: Its antigen specificity is not known. There are no base qualities to consult, and no much larger clone falls within one base.

Recombination joined TRBV12-3 or TRBV12-4 with TRBJ1-3; the central 7 bases match TRBD1. Sequencing was done on a sample of blood, either unsorted or a sorted T cell fraction (not recorded which). The receptor was isolated from a human donor who was either an allogeneic HSCT recipient or a stem cell or donor lymphocyte infusion donor (not recorded which). It is not recorded whose cells these are; they may come from a transplant donor. CDR3 protein: CASSLAPTGRTHTIYF. The nucleotides read TGTGCCAGCAGTTTGGCTCCGACAGGGAGGACTCACACCATATATTTT.